What follows are 10 T cell receptor beta chains derived from one specimen sequenced in a study of shared clonotypes between healthy human individuals. The method was immunoSEQ multiplex PCR; TCRdb's version includes in-frame clones alone and lacks a portion of them. The sample gives hundreds of thousands of clones, more than 75% of which show up once; less than 15% is in the top ten. What was sequenced was PBMCs. The receptor source for this set is a woman in her thirties or forties in good health. Some clones in this sample may be carry-over from other donors' samples.

In this sample, this clone turned up a few times. V gene TRBV28 combines with J gene TRBJ2-6; D call uncertain. The CDR3 runs 15 residues. Trimming cost V 5 bases and J 1 base, with 9 bases left between them. Looked up from germline, CDR1 is MDHEN and CDR2 is SYDVKM. The DNA of the CDR3 is TGTGCCAGCAGTACTCAGAAATCTGGGGCCAACGTCCTGACTTTC. This encodes CASSTQKSGANVLTF.

The rearrangement uses TRBV18 and TRBJ2-5, with a weak D call TRBD1 (6 bases). Germline-derived CDR1 and CDR2 are KGHSH and LQKENI. Trimming pared 4 bases from V and 5 bases from J, leaving 17 bases between. The CDR3 length is 15 residues. The CDR3 loop reads CASSLNLDSPETQYF. For the CDR3, the DNA is TGTGCCAGCTCACTCAACCTGGACAGCCCGGAGACCCAGTACTTC.

The chain has TRBV10-3 and TRBJ2-7; TRBD2 matches 9 bases. The CDR3 has 13 residues. After removal of 9 bases from V and 5 bases from J, the junction contained 8 bases not matched to a gene. Looked up from germline, CDR1 is ENHRY and CDR2 is SYGVKD. The CDR3 DNA sequence: TGTGCCATAGGGACTAGCAAAGGCCACGAGCAGTACTTC. This translates into CAIGTSKGHEQYF.

J is TRBJ2-5 and V is TRBV30; tentative D call: TRBD2 (6 bases). V lost 0 bases and J 10 bases, leaving 15 bases between the germline ends. Per the germline V gene, CDR1 is GTSNPN and CDR2 is SVGIG (reference sequence). This CDR3 contains 13 residues. In DNA, the CDR3 is TGTGCCTGGAGTGTGAACGGGAGAGGTATCCAGTACTTC. Its protein is CAWSVNGRGIQYF.

This clone was found a few times. The gene calls are TRBV6-6 and TRBJ2-3; weak D call: TRBD2 (6 bases). The CDR3 consists of 15 residues. The V end was cut by 6 bases, the J end by 4 bases, with 17 bases between. Per germline, CDR1 MNHNY and CDR2 SVGAGI (reference sequence). In DNA, the CDR3 is TGTGCCAGCAGGCAGACTAGGTTAGGTGCAGATACGCAGTATTTT. Translating it yields CASRQTRLGADTQYF.

This chain links TRBV28 with TRBJ1-5; D perhaps matches TRBD1 (5 bases). CDR3 length: 14 amino acids. Trimming removed 6 bases from V and 9 bases from J, with 18 bases in between. The germline V gene encodes CDR1 MDHEN and CDR2 SYDVKM. The CDR3 sequence is CASSQRGPMVPQHF. CDR3 in DNA: TGTGCCAGCAGCCAGAGGGGCCCCATGGTGCCCCAGCATTTT. Variable domain in full (rest from reference TRBV28 and TRBJ1-5): DVKVTQSSRYLVKRTGEKVFLECVQDMDHENMFWYRQDPGLGLRLIYFSYDVKMKEKGDIPEGYSVSREKKERFSLILESASTNQTSMYLCASSQRGPMVPQHFGDGTRLSIL.

The rearrangement joins TRBV15 to TRBJ2-7; D not resolved. V was clipped by 1 base and J by 4 bases, with 8 bases between them. Germline CDR1 and CDR2: LNHNV and YYDKDF (reference sequence). CDR3 length: 13 residues. CDR3: CATSRVDGYEQYF. The CDR3 DNA is TGTGCCACCAGCAGAGTAGATGGTTACGAGCAGTACTTC. The variable domain in full, with the rest retrieved from reference TRBV15 and TRBJ2-7, is DAMVIQNPRYQVTQFGKPVTLSCSQTLNHNVMYWYQQKSSQAPKLLFHYYDKDFNNEADTPDNFQSRRPNTSFCFLDIRSPGLGDTAMYLCATSRVDGYEQYFGPGTRLTVT.

This clone was seen a handful of times. V is TRBV2 and J is TRBJ2-7, with 8 nucleotides matching TRBD1. With V trimmed by 6 bases and J by 6 bases, 7 bases remained unmatched. The germline gives CDR1 SNHLY, CDR2 FYNNEI. This CDR3 is 13 amino acids long. The CDR3 reads CASRAGTGLEQYF. CDR3 coding DNA: TGTGCCAGCAGAGCCGGGACAGGCCTCGAGCAGTACTTC.

The chain uses TRBV27 and TRBJ2-5; 8 nucleotides match TRBD2. The CDR3 is 14 residues long. In germline, CDR1 is MNHEY, CDR2 SMNVEV (reference sequence). The trim removed 0 bases at V and 4 bases at J, leaving 1 base unmatched. The CDR3 DNA is TGTGCCAGCAGTTTATCTCGGGAGGGAGAGACCCAGTACTTC. Translation: CASSLSREGETQYF.

The rearrangement links TRBV28 to TRBJ2-7; 8 bases match TRBD1. J was trimmed by 2 bases and V by 7 bases; bases with no gene match: 10. The CDR3 consists of 15 residues. Germline V gene lookup returns CDR1 MDHEN and CDR2 SYDVKM. In DNA form, the CDR3 reads TGTGCCAGCACCGACGGACAGGGAAGGCCCTACGAGCAGTACTTC. Translated: CASTDGQGRPYEQYF.